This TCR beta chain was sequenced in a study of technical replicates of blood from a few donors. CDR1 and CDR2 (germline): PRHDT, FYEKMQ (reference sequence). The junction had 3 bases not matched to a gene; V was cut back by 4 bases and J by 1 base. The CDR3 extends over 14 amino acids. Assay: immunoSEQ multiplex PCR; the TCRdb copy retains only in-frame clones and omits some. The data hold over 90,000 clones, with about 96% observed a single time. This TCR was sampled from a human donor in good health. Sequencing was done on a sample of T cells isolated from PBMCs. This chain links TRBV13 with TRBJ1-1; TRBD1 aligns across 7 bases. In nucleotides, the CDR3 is TGTGCCAGCAGCTCGGGACAGTGGAACACTGAAGCTTTCTTT. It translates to CASSSGQWNTEAFF.